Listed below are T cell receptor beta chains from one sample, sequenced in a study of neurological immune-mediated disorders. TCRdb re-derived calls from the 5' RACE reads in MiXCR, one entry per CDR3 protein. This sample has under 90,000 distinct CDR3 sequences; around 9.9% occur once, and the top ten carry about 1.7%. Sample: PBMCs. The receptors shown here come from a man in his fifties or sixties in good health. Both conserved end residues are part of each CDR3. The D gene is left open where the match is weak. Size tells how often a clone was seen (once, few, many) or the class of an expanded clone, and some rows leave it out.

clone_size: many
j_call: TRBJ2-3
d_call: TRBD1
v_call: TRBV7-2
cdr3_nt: TGTGCCAGCAGGCGGACAGGGGACACAGATACGCAGTATTTT
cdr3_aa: CASRRTGDTDTQYF

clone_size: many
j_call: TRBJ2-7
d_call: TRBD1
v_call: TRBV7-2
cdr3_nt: TGTGCCAGCAGCTCGGGACAGGGCCCCTACGAGCAGTACTTC
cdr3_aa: CASSSGQGPYEQYF

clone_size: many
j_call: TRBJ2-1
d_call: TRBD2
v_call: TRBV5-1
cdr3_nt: TGCGCCAGCAGCTTGTACCCCCTGGAGACTAGCACTGAGCAGTTCTTC
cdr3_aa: CASSLYPLETSTEQFF

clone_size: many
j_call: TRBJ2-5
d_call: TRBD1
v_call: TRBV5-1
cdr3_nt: TGCGCCAGCAGCGTGGGACAGGGGGGCCAAGAGACCCAGTACTTC
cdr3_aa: CASSVGQGGQETQYF

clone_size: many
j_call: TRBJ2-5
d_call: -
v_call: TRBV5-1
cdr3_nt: TGCGCCAGCAGCTTGGTGGCTGACCAAGAGACCCAGTACTTC
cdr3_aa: CASSLVADQETQYF

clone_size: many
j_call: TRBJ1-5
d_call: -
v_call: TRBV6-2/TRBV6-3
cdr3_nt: TGTGCCAGCAGTACCCTGGAGGGAAGGACTCAGCCCCAGCATTTT
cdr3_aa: CASSTLEGRTQPQHF

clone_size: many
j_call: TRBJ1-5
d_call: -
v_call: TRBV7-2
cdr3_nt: TGTGCCAGCAGCTTATATCGGGATCAGCCCCAGCATTTT
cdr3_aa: CASSLYRDQPQHF

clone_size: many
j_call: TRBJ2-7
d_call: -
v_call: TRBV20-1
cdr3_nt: TGCAGTGCTAGACCCCCAGGGTTCTCCTACGAGCAGTACTTC
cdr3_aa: CSARPPGFSYEQYF

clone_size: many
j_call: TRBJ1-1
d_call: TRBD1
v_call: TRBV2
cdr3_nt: TGTGCCAGCAAAACCACCGGGACAGGGGAGCAGAACACTGAAGCTTTCTTT
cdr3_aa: CASKTTGTGEQNTEAFF

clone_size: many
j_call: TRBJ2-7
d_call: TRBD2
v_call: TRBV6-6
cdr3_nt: TGTGCCAGCAGCTCCCTCGGGACTAAGGACGAGCAGTACTTC
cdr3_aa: CASSSLGTKDEQYF

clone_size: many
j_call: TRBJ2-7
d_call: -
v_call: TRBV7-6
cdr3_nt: TGTGCCAGCAGCCCCGGCATCCCGGTCTACGAGCAGTACTTC
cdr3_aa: CASSPGIPVYEQYF

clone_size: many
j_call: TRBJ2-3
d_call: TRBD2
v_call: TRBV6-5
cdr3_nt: TGTGCCAGCAGTAGACTGCTAGCGGGGGGCCCGGATACGCAGTATTTT
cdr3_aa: CASSRLLAGGPDTQYF

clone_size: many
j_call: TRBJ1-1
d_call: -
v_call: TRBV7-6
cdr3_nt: TGTGCCAGCAGCCCAGGGAACATAAATGAAGCTTTCTTT
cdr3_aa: CASSPGNINEAFF

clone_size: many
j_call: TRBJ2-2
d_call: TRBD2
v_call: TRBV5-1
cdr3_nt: TGCGCCAGCAGCTTTGGAGGACTAGGGAACGGCGGGGAGCTGTTTTTT
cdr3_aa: CASSFGGLGNGGELFF

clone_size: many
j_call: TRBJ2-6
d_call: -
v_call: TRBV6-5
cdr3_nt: TGTGCCAGCAGTTTAGACAGGATGGGGGCCAACGTCCTGACTTTC
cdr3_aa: CASSLDRMGANVLTF

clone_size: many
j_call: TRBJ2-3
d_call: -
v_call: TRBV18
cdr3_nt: TGTGCCAGCTCCCCCGGGACACTTAACCTTGGAGACACAGATACGCAGTATTTT
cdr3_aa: CASSPGTLNLGDTDTQYF

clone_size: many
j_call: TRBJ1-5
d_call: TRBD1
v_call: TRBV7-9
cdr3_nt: TGTGCCAGCAGCCACGGGACAGTTAATCAGCCCCAGCATTTT
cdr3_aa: CASSHGTVNQPQHF

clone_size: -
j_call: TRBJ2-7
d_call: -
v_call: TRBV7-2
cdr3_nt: TGTGCCAGCAGGGGGAACAGGTTTAATGTGAACGAGCAGTACTTC
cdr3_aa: CASRGNRFNVNEQYF

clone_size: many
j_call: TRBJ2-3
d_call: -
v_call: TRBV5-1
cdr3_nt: TGCGCCAGCAGCTTGTTCCGGGGGACAGATACGCAGTATTTT
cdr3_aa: CASSLFRGTDTQYF

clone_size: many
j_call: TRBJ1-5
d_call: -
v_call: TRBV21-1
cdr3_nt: TGTGCCAACCCAAAAGGGGACAGGGGGGAGGACCAGCCCCAGCATTTT
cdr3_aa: CANPKGDRGEDQPQHF

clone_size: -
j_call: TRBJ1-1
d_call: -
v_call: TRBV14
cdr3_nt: TGTGCCAGCAGCCAAGATCGGGCAGGTCGGAACACTGAAGCTTTCTTT
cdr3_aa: CASSQDRAGRNTEAFF

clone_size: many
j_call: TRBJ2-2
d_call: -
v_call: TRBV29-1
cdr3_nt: TGCAGCGCTATGAGGGGGGGCACCGGGGAGCTGTTTTTT
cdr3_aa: CSAMRGGTGELFF

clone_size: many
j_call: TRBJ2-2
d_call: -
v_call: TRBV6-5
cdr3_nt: TGTGCCAGCAGGCGAAATCAGGCCACCGGGGAGCTGTTTTTT
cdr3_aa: CASRRNQATGELFF

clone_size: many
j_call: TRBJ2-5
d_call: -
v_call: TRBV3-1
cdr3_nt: TGTGCCAGCAGCCAAGAAGAGGTGGACCAAGAGACCCAGTACTTC
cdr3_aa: CASSQEEVDQETQYF

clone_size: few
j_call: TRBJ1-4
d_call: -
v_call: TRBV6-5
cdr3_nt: TGTGCCAGCAGCTCAGGGAGGGAAAAACTGTTTTTT
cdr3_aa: CASSSGREKLFF

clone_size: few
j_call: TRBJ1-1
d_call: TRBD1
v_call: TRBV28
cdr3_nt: TGTGCCAGCACTCTCCCGGGACAGCTAATTGAAGCTTTCTTT
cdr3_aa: CASTLPGQLIEAFF

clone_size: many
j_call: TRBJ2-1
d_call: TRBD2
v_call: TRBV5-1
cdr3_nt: TGCGCCAGCAGCTTGGGGACCGGGACTAGCGGGAGAAATGAGCAGTTCTTC
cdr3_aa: CASSLGTGTSGRNEQFF

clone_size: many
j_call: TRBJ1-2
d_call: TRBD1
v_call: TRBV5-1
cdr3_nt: TGCGCCAGCAGCTTCCGACAGGGGGCTGAGGGCTACACCTTC
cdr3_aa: CASSFRQGAEGYTF

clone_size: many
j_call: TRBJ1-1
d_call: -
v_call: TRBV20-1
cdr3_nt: TGCAGTGCTAGAGATTCAGGTACTTCGATGAACACTGAAGCTTTCTTT
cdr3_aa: CSARDSGTSMNTEAFF

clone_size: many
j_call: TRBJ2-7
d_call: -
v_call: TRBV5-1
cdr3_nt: TGCGCCAGCAGCTTGTCGTCCTCCTACGAGCAGTACTTC
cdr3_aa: CASSLSSSYEQYF

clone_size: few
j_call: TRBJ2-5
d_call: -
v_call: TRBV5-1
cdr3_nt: TGCGCCAGCAGCTTGGAAGGATTACAAGAGACCCAGTACTTC
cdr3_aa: CASSLEGLQETQYF

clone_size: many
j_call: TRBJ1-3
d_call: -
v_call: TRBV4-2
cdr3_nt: TGTGCCAGCAGCCGGCAACAGAGCTCTGGAAACACCATATATTTT
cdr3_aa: CASSRQQSSGNTIYF